These 11 T cell receptor beta chains originate from one sample sequenced in a study of T cells after yellow fever vaccination. TCRdb ran MiXCR on the 5' RACE reads and lists one entry per CDR3 protein. The table has 160,000 or so distinct CDR3 sequences, about 7% seen once. Here the sequenced sample was CD4+ T cells sorted from PBMCs, taken around 5 days after the first yellow fever vaccination. These receptors were obtained from a young man who received the YFV17D yellow fever vaccine.

This clonotype occurred many times. J is TRBJ2-5 and V is TRBV5-1, with D maybe TRBD2 (6 bases). V shed 0 bases and J shed 0 bases, with 15 bases lying between them. The CDR3 runs to 17 residues. Germline CDR1 reads SGHRS; CDR2 reads YFSETQ. This CDR3 reads CASSLASRGGYQETQYF. The CDR3 DNA reads TGCGCCAGCAGCTTGGCATCGCGGGGCGGATACCAAGAGACCCAGTACTTC.

This clonotype has just a few counts. The chain combines TRBV29-1 with TRBJ1-5, with 7 bases identical to TRBD1. The length of the CDR3 is 14 residues. V lost 7 bases and J lost 4; bases outside the gene matches: 10. Germline V gene data show CDR1 as SQVTM and CDR2 as ANQGSEA. The CDR3 loop is CSAGERGLNQPQHF. The CDR3 nucleotides are TGCAGCGCTGGGGAAAGGGGGCTAAATCAGCCCCAGCATTTT.

This clonotype has more than one count but fewer than ten. This chain uses TRBV7-9 with TRBJ2-3; D is unresolved. Between the trimmed V and J ends, which lost 0 bases and 6 bases, there was a span of 7 bases. This CDR3 spans 13 amino acids. The germline CDR1 and CDR2 sequences are SEHNR and FQNEAQ (reference sequence). The CDR3: CASSLAASDTQYF. As DNA, the CDR3 is TGTGCCAGCAGCTTAGCGGCATCCGATACGCAGTATTTT.

This clonotype was detected many times. The chain employs TRBV11-2 and TRBJ2-6; D uncertain. Germline assignment: CDR1 SGHAT and CDR2 FQNNGV. V lost 4 bases, J lost 4 bases, and 20 bases lay in between. The CDR3 contains 18 residues. This CDR3 reads CASSSINARRAGANVLTF. The CDR3, as DNA: TGTGCCAGCAGCTCAATCAATGCAAGGAGAGCCGGGGCCAACGTCCTGACTTTC.

This clonotype was observed a few times. The CDR3 sequence is CASSSRQYHSPLHF. DNA for the CDR3: TGTGCCAGCAGCTCTCGACAGTATCATTCACCCCTCCACTTT. V and J are TRBV7-6 and TRBJ1-6; D possibly corresponds to TRBD1 (5 bases). CDR3 length: 14 amino acids. Trimming pared 4 bases from V and 8 bases from J, leaving 12 bases between. Germline-derived CDR1 and CDR2 are SGHVS and FNYEAQ.

The chain has TRBV7-9 and TRBJ2-4, with 9 bases that match TRBD1. V lost 3 bases and J lost 8; bases outside the gene matches: 8. This CDR3 comprises 15 residues. Germline-derived CDR1 and CDR2 are SEHNR and FQNEAQ (reference sequence). The CDR3 bases are TGTGCCAGCAGCTTGGGGACAGGGTTAAGAGACATTCAGTACTTC. Translated: CASSLGTGLRDIQYF.

At least ten counts were recorded for this clonotype. The chain combines TRBV5-1 with TRBJ1-6; D not certain. Germline values: CDR1 SGHRS, CDR2 YFSETQ. V lost 0 bases and J 6 bases, leaving 16 bases between the germline ends. This CDR3 is 17 amino acids long. CDR3 sequence: CASSLGLWDLTNSPLHF. In nucleotides, the CDR3 is TGCGCCAGCAGCTTGGGGCTCTGGGATTTGACTAATTCACCCCTCCACTTT.

This clonotype appeared a few times. V is TRBV20-1 and J is TRBJ2-2; no firm D call. The germline V and J ends were trimmed by 4 bases and 2 bases, with 5 bases remaining between them. The CDR3 spans 12 residues. The V gene's germline CDR1 is DFQATT and CDR2 SNEGSKA (reference sequence). CDR3 DNA sequence: TGCAGTGCTACGGTTAACACCGGGGAGCTGTTTTTT. It encodes CSATVNTGELFF.

The chain recombines TRBV24-1 with TRBJ1-2; D is perhaps TRBD1 (6 bases). Germline values: CDR1 KGHDR, CDR2 SFDVKD. The V gene lost 5 bases and the J gene lost 7 bases, with 10 bases spanning the gap. The CDR3 spans 12 residues. CDR3 residues: CATSGGAGGYTF. For the CDR3, the DNA is TGTGCCACCAGTGGGGGGGCCGGTGGCTACACCTTC.

This clonotype was counted many times. The J gene is TRBJ1-1, the V gene TRBV2; D is possibly TRBD1 (5 bases). V lost 4 bases and J 0 bases, leaving 15 bases between the germline ends. The CDR3 totals 16 residues. Germline CDR1 SNHLY, CDR2 FYNNEI. CDR3 in DNA: TGTGCCAGCAGTGTTGGAGGGGCCACCATGAACACTGAAGCTTTCTTT. Translated: CASSVGGATMNTEAFF.

This clonotype was seen a few times. CDR3 amino acids: CASSLAPSGGPRTDTQYF. In DNA form, the CDR3 reads TGCGCCAGCAGCTTGGCCCCAAGCGGGGGCCCGAGGACAGATACGCAGTATTTT. The V gene is TRBV5-1, the J gene TRBJ2-3, with 8 bases fitting TRBD2. CDR1 is SGHRS and CDR2 is YFSETQ in the germline V gene. Trimming removed 0 bases from V and 3 bases from J; junction bases left unmatched: 12. This CDR3 has 18 residues.